A single sample gave rise to the 16 T cell receptor beta chains below, sequenced in a study of blood T cells in healthy people across ages. Primed by a sample-barcoded 5' primer and a J-beta primer mix, a second PCR proceeded for 7 to 11 cycles. TCRdb fed the 5' RACE reads into MiXCR, producing one record per CDR3 protein. The sample holds 700,000 to 950,000 distinct CDR3 sequences; roughly 64% are singletons and the top ten take around 22%. Source material: blood. Receptors were obtained from a man aged 25 to 45 in good health.

This chain connects TRBV24-1 to TRBJ2-3; TRBD1 aligns across 11 bases. Trimming took 9 bases from V and 4 from J; bases not matched to a gene: 2. Germline V CDR1 and CDR2: KGHDR, SFDVKD. The CDR3 has 13 amino acids. DNA for the CDR3: TGTGCCACCGGACAGGGGGCGTCAGATACGCAGTATTTT. The encoded protein is CATGQGASDTQYF.

This clonotype was counted between two and nine times. The J gene is TRBJ2-5, the V gene TRBV20-1; the D call may be TRBD1 or TRBD2 (5 bases each). The V end was cut by 0 bases, the J end by 11 bases, with 25 bases between. Germline CDR1 and CDR2: DFQATT and SNEGSKA (reference sequence). The CDR3 loop spans 16 amino acids. CDR3 amino acids: CSARDNNWGPPLEQYF. The DNA for the CDR3 is TGCAGTGCTAGAGATAATAACTGGGGACCACCGCTGGAGCAGTACTTC.

This chain uses TRBV7-2 with TRBJ1-6; no definite D call. The CDR3 is made up of 14 amino acids. The germline V gene has CDR1 SGHTA and CDR2 FQGNSA. The V and J ends lost 5 bases and 10 bases respectively, with 15 bases between them. The CDR3 sequence is CASSEDLINSPLHF. CDR3 sequence (DNA): TGTGCCAGCAGCGAAGACCTGATCAACTCACCCCTCCACTTT.

The chain joins TRBV4-1 to TRBJ2-1, with 10 bases aligning to TRBD2. The CDR3 totals 18 residues. V was clipped by 5 bases and J by 8 bases; unmatched bases: 18. Germline loops: CDR1 MGHRA, CDR2 YSYEKL. The CDR3 loop is CASSDKGLPGLAADEQFF. The CDR3 nucleotides are TGCGCCAGCAGCGATAAGGGGTTACCAGGACTAGCGGCGGATGAGCAGTTCTTC.

The DNA for the CDR3 is TGCAGTGCAGCCGGGACAGGGGGCATGGAGACCCAGTACTTC. This codes for CSAAGTGGMETQYF. This chain connects TRBV20-1 to TRBJ2-5, with 12 positions matching TRBD1. The CDR3 consists of 14 residues. Germline trimming cut 6 bases from V and 5 bases from J; bases unmatched to any gene: 7. Germline CDR1 reads DFQATT; CDR2 reads SNEGSKA (reference sequence).

The genes are TRBV13 and TRBJ2-3; TRBD2 aligns across 10 bases. Germline V gene sequence: CDR1 PRHDT, CDR2 FYEKMQ (reference sequence). This CDR3 contains 17 residues. Trimming took 5 bases from V and 4 from J; bases not matched to a gene: 12. CDR3 loop: CASSAPQGLAMPDTQYF. CDR3 DNA sequence: TGTGCCAGCAGCGCTCCGCAGGGACTAGCGATGCCAGATACGCAGTATTTT.

This chain connects TRBV6-2 or TRBV6-3 to TRBJ2-2, with 7 bases aligning to TRBD1. There are 14 residues in the CDR3. With V trimmed by 5 bases and J by 4 bases, 4 bases remained unmatched. The germline V gene encodes CDR1 MNHEY and CDR2 SVGEGT. CDR3 nucleotides: TGTGCCAGCAGTCTAACAGGGGTCACCGGGGAGCTGTTTTTT. Translation gives CASSLTGVTGELFF.

J is TRBJ1-2 and V is TRBV6-6; possible D gene TRBD1, 6 bases. The CDR3 has 17 amino acids. Germline V lookup: CDR1 MNHNY, CDR2 SVGAGI (reference sequence). V lost 0 bases to trimming and J lost 2 bases, with 16 bases between them. The CDR3, as DNA: TGTGCCAGCAGTTACTCTGGGCGGACAGACGACAACTATGGCTACACCTTC. Encoded protein: CASSYSGRTDDNYGYTF.

The chain carries TRBV15 and TRBJ2-5; weak D call: TRBD2 (5 bases). This CDR3 is built from 16 residues. The V and J ends lost 2 bases and 4 bases respectively, with 17 bases between them. Germline CDR1 and CDR2: LNHNV and YYDKDF (reference sequence). CDR3 coding DNA: TGTGCCACCAGCAGATCCTATTGGAGGCGAGGAGAGACCCAGTACTTC. Translating it yields CATSRSYWRRGETQYF.

V gene TRBV6-5 combines with J gene TRBJ2-3; D call uncertain. The CDR3 runs to 15 residues. The ends were cut back, 6 bases at V and 1 base at J, with 14 bases in the middle. CDR1 and CDR2 (germline): MNHEY, SVGAGI. This CDR3 reads CASRLTLGGTDTQYF. The CDR3 nucleotides read TGTGCCAGCAGGCTTACATTGGGTGGCACAGATACGCAGTATTTT.

This chain links TRBV12-5 with TRBJ2-5; no reliable D call. The V and J ends lost 6 bases and 5 bases respectively, with 16 bases between them. The CDR3 is made up of 14 amino acids. CDR1 and CDR2 (germline): LGHNT, FRNRAP. As DNA, the CDR3 is TGTGCTAGTGGCCCTGCGACCCGACCGGAGACCCAGTACTTC. Translation: CASGPATRPETQYF. Full variable domain (outside the CDR3, taken from reference TRBV12-5 and TRBJ2-5): DARVTQTPRHKVTEMGQEVTMRCQPILGHNTVFWYRQTMMQGLELLAYFRNRAPLDDSGMPKDRFSAEMPDATLATLKIQPSEPRDSAVYFCASGPATRPETQYFGPGTRLLVL.

This clonotype came up once. This chain connects TRBV6-5 to TRBJ2-7; possibly TRBD2 for D (5 bases). The V end was cut by 6 bases, the J end by 0 bases, with 15 bases between. This CDR3 is built from 15 residues. Germline assignment: CDR1 MNHEY and CDR2 SVGAGI. CDR3 in amino acids: CASREDGSSSYEQYF. As DNA, the CDR3 is TGTGCCAGCAGGGAGGACGGATCGAGCTCCTACGAGCAGTACTTC.

This chain connects TRBV20-1 to TRBJ2-7; TRBD1 agrees at 9 bases. The ends lost 1 base at V and 4 bases at J; junction bases unmatched: 8. Germline V gene data show CDR1 as DFQATT and CDR2 as SNEGSKA (reference sequence). The length of the CDR3 is 15 residues. The CDR3 reads CSARGGTGKGYEQYF. CDR3 DNA: TGCAGTGCTAGAGGGGGGACAGGGAAGGGATACGAGCAGTACTTC.

On this clonotype: Mismatch with germline at one junction end may stem from a read error. The gene calls are TRBV27 and TRBJ1-4; unclear D gene. The V gene's germline CDR1 is MNHEY and CDR2 SMNVEV (reference sequence). This CDR3 contains 17 residues. The CDR3 region is CAGSLSLGRMSDEKLFF. CDR3 bases: TGTGCCGGCAGTTTATCACTAGGCAGGATGAGTGATGAAAAACTGTTTTTT.

The rearrangement links TRBV15 to TRBJ1-4, with 7 bases that match TRBD1. The CDR3 has 15 amino acids. Trimming cost V 2 bases and J 4 bases; bases outside gene matches: 4. From germline, CDR1 is LNHNV and CDR2 YYDKDF (reference sequence). This CDR3 reads CATSRRGQNNEKLFF. The CDR3 nucleotides read TGTGCCACCAGCAGAAGGGGACAGAATAATGAAAAACTGTTTTTT.

This clonotype was counted between two and nine times. V gene TRBV4-2 combines with J gene TRBJ2-3; 9 bases map to TRBD2. Germline loops: CDR1 LGHNA, CDR2 YNFKEQ. This CDR3 spans 17 amino acids. J gave up 0 bases and V 0 bases, and 4 bases lay outside the gene matches. The CDR3, as DNA: TGTGCCAGCAGCCAAGAATTAGCGGGAGATAGCACAGATACGCAGTATTTT. Protein: CASSQELAGDSTDTQYF.